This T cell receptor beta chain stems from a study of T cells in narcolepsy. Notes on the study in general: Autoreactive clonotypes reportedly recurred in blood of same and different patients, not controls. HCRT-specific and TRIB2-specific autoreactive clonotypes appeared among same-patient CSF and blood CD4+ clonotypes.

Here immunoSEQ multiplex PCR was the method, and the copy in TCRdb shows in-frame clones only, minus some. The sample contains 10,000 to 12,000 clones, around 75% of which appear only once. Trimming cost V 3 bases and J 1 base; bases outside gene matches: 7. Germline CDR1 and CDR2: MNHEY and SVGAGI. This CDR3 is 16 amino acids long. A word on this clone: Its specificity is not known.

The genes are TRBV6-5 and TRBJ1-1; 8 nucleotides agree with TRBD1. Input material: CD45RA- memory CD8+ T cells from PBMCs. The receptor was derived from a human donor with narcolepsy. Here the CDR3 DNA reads TGTGCCAGCAGTTATTCATTCGACAGGGGGAACACTGAAGCTTTCTTT. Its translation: CASSYSFDRGNTEAFF.